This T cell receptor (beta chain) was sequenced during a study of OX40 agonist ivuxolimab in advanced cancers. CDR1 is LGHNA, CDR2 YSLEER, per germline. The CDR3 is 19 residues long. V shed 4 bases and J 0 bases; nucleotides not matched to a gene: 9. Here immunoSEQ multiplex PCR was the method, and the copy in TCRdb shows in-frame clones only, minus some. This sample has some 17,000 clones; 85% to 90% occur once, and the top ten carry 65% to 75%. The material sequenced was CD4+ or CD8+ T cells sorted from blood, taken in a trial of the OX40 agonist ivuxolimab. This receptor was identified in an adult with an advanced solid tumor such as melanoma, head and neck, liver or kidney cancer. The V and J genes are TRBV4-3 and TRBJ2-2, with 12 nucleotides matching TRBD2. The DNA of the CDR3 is TGCGCCAGCAGCCCAAGATGGGCTAGCGGGGGGGCGAACACCGGGGAGCTGTTTTTT. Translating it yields CASSPRWASGGANTGELFF.